Below, one T cell receptor (beta chain) is given with its context. Libraries were prepared by immunoSEQ multiplex PCR; TCRdb keeps only in-frame clonotypes and omits some of them. The data hold more than 250,000 clones, with 70% to 90% observed a single time. The sample originates from a study of blood T cell repertoires in COVID-19. Across the whole study: Acute and convalescent COVID-19 specimens originated in the United States, Italy and Spain.

The CDR3 loop spans 15 amino acids. V was shortened by 3 bases and J by 3 bases, with 12 bases between the two germline ends. In germline, CDR1 is LNHDA, CDR2 SQIVND (reference sequence). The source is a woman between 25 and 40 years old who had recovered from COVID-19. The chain is built from TRBV19 and TRBJ1-5; TRBD1 might be the D (5 bases). The specimen was peripheral blood. The CDR3 DNA is TGTGCCAGTAGTATGGGAGGGGAAAACAATCAGCCCCAGCATTTT. Its protein product is CASSMGGENNQPQHF.